These T cell receptor beta chains were read from a single sample in a study of shared T cell receptors in the human thymus. Profiled with immunoSEQ multiplex PCR; TCRdb holds only in-frame clones, not every one. The sample contains fewer than 700,000 clones, approximately 87% of which appear only once. Another study also made use of these data, one on human thymus T cells.

Sequencing used thymocytes. Source of these receptors: a boy under two years old with a congenital heart defect. The CDR3 runs from the conserved cysteine through the conserved F or W. The D gene is left open where the match is weak. The size entry is marked missing in some rows and otherwise reads once, few, many or a size class.

cdr3_aa: CASSEGTSGRPYEQYF; cdr3_nt: TGTGCCAGCAGTGAAGGGACTAGCGGGAGACCCTACGAGCAGTACTTC; d_call: TRBD2; j_call: TRBJ2-7; v_call: TRBV6-1; clone_size: NA
cdr3_aa: CATSRGIGDRYF; cdr3_nt: TGTGCCACCAGCAGGGGTATAGGGGATCGGTACTTC; d_call: NA; j_call: TRBJ2-7; v_call: TRBV15; clone_size: NA
cdr3_aa: CASSLSVEGFHEQYF; cdr3_nt: TGTGCCAGCAGTTTGTCCGTGGAGGGCTTCCACGAGCAGTACTTC; d_call: NA; j_call: TRBJ2-7; v_call: TRBV27; clone_size: NA
cdr3_aa: CASSLEGTSRTYEQYF; cdr3_nt: TGCGCCAGCAGCTTGGAAGGGACTAGCCGAACCTACGAGCAGTACTTC; d_call: TRBD2; j_call: TRBJ2-7; v_call: TRBV5-1; clone_size: NA
cdr3_aa: CASSAWEPLAGGAYEQYF; cdr3_nt: TGTGCCAGCAGCGCATGGGAGCCTCTAGCGGGAGGAGCCTACGAGCAGTACTTC; d_call: TRBD2; j_call: TRBJ2-7; v_call: TRBV11-3; clone_size: NA
cdr3_aa: CASSYGGTYSYEQYF; cdr3_nt: TGTGCCAGCAGTTACGGCGGAACCTACTCCTACGAGCAGTACTTC; d_call: NA; j_call: TRBJ2-7; v_call: TRBV6-5; clone_size: NA
cdr3_aa: CASSLLRTKQETQYF; cdr3_nt: TGCGCCAGCAGCTTGTTGAGGACTAAACAAGAGACCCAGTACTTC; d_call: NA; j_call: TRBJ2-5; v_call: TRBV5-1; clone_size: NA
cdr3_aa: CASSQDRGGYEQYF; cdr3_nt: TGTGCCAGCAGTCAGGACAGGGGAGGGTACGAGCAGTACTTC; d_call: TRBD1; j_call: TRBJ2-7; v_call: TRBV27; clone_size: NA
cdr3_aa: CASRDFGTSGGSRQFF; cdr3_nt: TGTGCCAGCAGGGATTTCGGGACTAGCGGGGGCTCTAGACAGTTCTTC; d_call: TRBD2; j_call: TRBJ2-1; v_call: TRBV27; clone_size: NA
cdr3_aa: CATLPRIQGAGEQYF; cdr3_nt: TGTGCCACCCTCCCGCGAATACAGGGGGCGGGTGAGCAGTACTTC; d_call: TRBD1; j_call: TRBJ2-7; v_call: TRBV7-8; clone_size: NA
cdr3_aa: CAWSVPTGTSGLSSYEQYF; cdr3_nt: TGTGCCTGGAGTGTACCCACCGGGACTAGCGGGTTAAGCTCCTACGAGCAGTACTTC; d_call: TRBD2; j_call: TRBJ2-7; v_call: TRBV30; clone_size: NA
cdr3_aa: CASSARDRGGEQYF; cdr3_nt: TGTGCCAGCAGCGCCAGGGACAGGGGGGGCGAGCAGTACTTC; d_call: TRBD1; j_call: TRBJ2-7; v_call: TRBV9; clone_size: NA
cdr3_aa: CASSEYRTGNYEQYF; cdr3_nt: TGTGCCAGCAGTGAATACAGAACAGGGAACTACGAGCAGTACTTC; d_call: NA; j_call: TRBJ2-7; v_call: TRBV25-1; clone_size: NA
cdr3_aa: CASSPRDRPNYGYTF; cdr3_nt: TGTGCCAGCAGCCCCCGGGACAGACCTAACTATGGCTACACCTTC; d_call: TRBD1; j_call: TRBJ1-2; v_call: TRBV5-6; clone_size: NA
cdr3_aa: CASSIDRGTRGQPQHF; cdr3_nt: TGTGCCAGTAGTATAGATCGGGGCACAAGGGGGCAGCCCCAGCATTTT; d_call: NA; j_call: TRBJ1-5; v_call: TRBV19; clone_size: few
cdr3_aa: CSVRAGGETQYF; cdr3_nt: TGCAGCGTCCGGGCAGGGGGGGAGACCCAGTACTTC; d_call: NA; j_call: TRBJ2-5; v_call: TRBV29-1; clone_size: NA
cdr3_aa: CASSQVEGYYGYTF; cdr3_nt: TGTGCCAGCAGCCAAGTGGAGGGCTACTATGGCTACACCTTC; d_call: NA; j_call: TRBJ1-2; v_call: TRBV4-2; clone_size: few
cdr3_aa: CASSFLPPGNTIYF; cdr3_nt: TGTGCCAGCAGCTTTCTACCGCCGGGAAACACCATATATTTT; d_call: NA; j_call: TRBJ1-3; v_call: TRBV5-6; clone_size: NA
cdr3_aa: CASSQDRGVTYNAYEQYF; cdr3_nt: TGCGCCAGCAGCCAAGATCGAGGCGTAACTTATAATGCCTACGAGCAGTACTTC; d_call: NA; j_call: TRBJ2-7; v_call: TRBV4-3; clone_size: NA
cdr3_aa: CASSRSGEGELFF; cdr3_nt: TGTGCCAGCAGCCGTTCGGGAGAAGGGGAGCTGTTTTTT; d_call: NA; j_call: TRBJ2-2; v_call: TRBV7-6; clone_size: NA
cdr3_aa: CASSLQGDHGYTF; cdr3_nt: TGTGCCAGCAGCTTACAGGGGGACCATGGCTACACCTTC; d_call: TRBD1; j_call: TRBJ1-2; v_call: TRBV5-4; clone_size: NA
cdr3_aa: CASSWSGTAEMREQYF; cdr3_nt: TGTGCCAGCAGCTGGTCTGGGACAGCGGAGATGAGAGAGCAGTACTTC; d_call: TRBD1; j_call: TRBJ2-7; v_call: TRBV27; clone_size: NA
cdr3_aa: CASSLLRGQETQYF; cdr3_nt: TGTGCCAGCAGTTTATTACGGGGGCAAGAGACCCAGTACTTC; d_call: NA; j_call: TRBJ2-5; v_call: TRBV27; clone_size: NA
cdr3_aa: CSVEIAGGCNEQFF; cdr3_nt: TGCAGCGTTGAAATAGCGGGAGGTTGCAATGAGCAGTTCTTC; d_call: TRBD2; j_call: TRBJ2-1; v_call: TRBV29-1; clone_size: NA
cdr3_aa: CASSPGTSGSWETQYF; cdr3_nt: TGTGCCAGCAGCCCAGGGACTAGCGGGAGTTGGGAGACCCAGTACTTC; d_call: TRBD2; j_call: TRBJ2-5; v_call: TRBV25-1; clone_size: NA